Here is one TCR beta chain with its context. Germline is not matched at one junction end, which may reflect a read error. The data originate from a study of blood T cell repertoires in COVID-19. A Seattle source enrolled patients during active infection and followed them longitudinally. Authors' data handling: How many nucleated cells were present was estimated from reference gene primer amplification. Profiling relied on immunoSEQ multiplex PCR, and the TCRdb table lists in-frame clones only, not all of them. V and J calls and clone size are those listed in that table; D and trimming were worked out from the DNA. The sample yields under 200,000 clones, 79% seen once. From germline, CDR1 is SGHTS and CDR2 YDEGEE. The CDR3 is made up of 14 amino acids.

The rearrangement joins TRBV5-8 to TRBJ2-7; TRBD2 might be the D (6 bases). This TCR came from an older woman with COVID-19, enrolled during active disease. The sequencing input was peripheral blood. The CDR3 sequence: CASSQIRGTPALNF. In DNA, the CDR3 is TGTGCCAGCAGCCAGATACGGGGGACCCCTGCTCTGAACTTC. Using reference TRBV5-8 and TRBJ2-7 for the parts outside the CDR3, the full variable domain is EAGVTQSPTHLIKTRGQQATLRCSPISGHTSVYWYQQALGLGLQFLLWYDEGEERNRGNFPPRFSGRQFPNYSSELNVNALELEDSALYLCASSQIRGTPALNFGPGTRLTVT.